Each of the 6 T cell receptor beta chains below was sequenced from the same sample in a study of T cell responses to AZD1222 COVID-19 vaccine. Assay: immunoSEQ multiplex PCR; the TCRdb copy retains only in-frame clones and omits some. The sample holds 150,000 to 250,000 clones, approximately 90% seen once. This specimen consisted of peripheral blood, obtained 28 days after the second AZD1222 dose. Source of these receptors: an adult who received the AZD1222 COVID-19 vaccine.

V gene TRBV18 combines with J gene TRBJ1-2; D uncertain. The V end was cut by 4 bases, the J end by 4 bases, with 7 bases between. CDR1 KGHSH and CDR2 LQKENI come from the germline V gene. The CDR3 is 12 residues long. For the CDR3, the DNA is TGTGCCAGCTCACTCAGCTTCTATGGCTACACCTTC. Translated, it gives CASSLSFYGYTF.

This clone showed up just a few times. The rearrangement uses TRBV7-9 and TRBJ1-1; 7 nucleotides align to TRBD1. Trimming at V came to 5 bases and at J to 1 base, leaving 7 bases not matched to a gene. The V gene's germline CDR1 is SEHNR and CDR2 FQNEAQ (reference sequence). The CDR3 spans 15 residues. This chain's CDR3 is CASSPRGQPNTEAFF. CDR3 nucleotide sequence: TGTGCCAGCAGCCCCAGGGGACAGCCGAACACTGAAGCTTTCTTT.

CDR3 nucleotide sequence: TGTGCCAGCAGCTTAGATATAGGTGGGCAGGGATTCGATGAGCAGTTCTTC. It translates to CASSLDIGGQGFDEQFF. This chain connects TRBV11-2 to TRBJ2-1; D perhaps matches TRBD1 (5 bases). In germline, CDR1 is SGHAT, CDR2 FQNNGV. Deletions cut 0 bases from V and 8 bases from J, with 20 bases between. The CDR3 spans 17 residues.

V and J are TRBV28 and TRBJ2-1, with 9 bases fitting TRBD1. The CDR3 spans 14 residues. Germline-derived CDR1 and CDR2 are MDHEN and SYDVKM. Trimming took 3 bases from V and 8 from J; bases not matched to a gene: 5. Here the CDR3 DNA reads TGTGCCAGCAGTTTGGGACAGGGTCACCATGAGCAGTTCTTC. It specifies CASSLGQGHHEQFF.

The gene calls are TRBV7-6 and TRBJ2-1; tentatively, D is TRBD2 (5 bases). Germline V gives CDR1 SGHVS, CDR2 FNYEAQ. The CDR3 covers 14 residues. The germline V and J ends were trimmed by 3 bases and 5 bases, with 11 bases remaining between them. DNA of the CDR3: TGTGCCAGCAGCTTCGGAGGATCTGACAATGAGCAGTTCTTC. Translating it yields CASSFGGSDNEQFF.

CDR3 in amino acids: CASSLGRGDSPLHF. The CDR3 DNA sequence: TGTGCCAGCAGCTTAGGCAGGGGAGATTCACCCCTCCACTTT. The chain joins TRBV7-3 to TRBJ1-6; weak D call: TRBD1 (6 bases). The V and J ends lost 2 bases and 8 bases respectively, with 10 bases between them. Germline loops: CDR1 SGHTA, CDR2 FQGTGA. There are 14 residues in the CDR3.